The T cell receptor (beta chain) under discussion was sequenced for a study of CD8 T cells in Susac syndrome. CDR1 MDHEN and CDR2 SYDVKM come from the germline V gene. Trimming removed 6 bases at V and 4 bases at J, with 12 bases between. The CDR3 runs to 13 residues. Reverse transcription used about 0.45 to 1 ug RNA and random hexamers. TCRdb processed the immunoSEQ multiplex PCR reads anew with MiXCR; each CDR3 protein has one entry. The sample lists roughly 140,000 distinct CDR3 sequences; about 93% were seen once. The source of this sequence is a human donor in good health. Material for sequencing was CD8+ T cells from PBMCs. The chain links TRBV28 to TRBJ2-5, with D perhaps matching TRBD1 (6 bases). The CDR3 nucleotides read TGTGCCAGCAGAACCAGGGGCTTAGAGACCCAGTACTTC. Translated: CASRTRGLETQYF.